Following are 18 T cell receptor beta chains from one sample sequenced in a study of blood T cell repertoires in COVID-19. The method was immunoSEQ multiplex PCR; TCRdb's version includes in-frame clones alone and lacks a portion of them. Here the sample spans about 46,000 clones, approximately 85% being singletons. Source material: peripheral blood. These receptors were taken from a human donor in a cohort sampled during active COVID-19. The donor label of this sample is uncertain.

The chain carries TRBV5-1 and TRBJ2-5, with TRBD1 matching over 7 bases. This CDR3 region has 14 residues. Trimming cost V 3 bases and J 4 bases; bases outside gene matches: 6. The germline V gene encodes CDR1 SGHRS and CDR2 YFSETQ. The CDR3, as DNA: TGCGCCAGCAGCTGGGGACAGCCGAGAGAGACCCAGTACTTC. Its protein product is CASSWGQPRETQYF.

This chain joins TRBV19 and TRBJ1-1, with D hard to call. CDR1 is LNHDA and CDR2 is SQIVND in the germline V gene (reference sequence). Trimming pared 5 bases from V and 11 bases from J, leaving 21 bases between. This CDR3 is 14 amino acids long. The CDR3 protein is CASSEADKAPTAFF. CDR3 nucleotides: TGTGCCAGTAGTGAAGCAGACAAGGCTCCGACGGCTTTCTTT.

The rearrangement links TRBV4-2 to TRBJ1-3, with unresolved D. V was shortened by 2 bases and J by 0 bases, with 17 bases between the two germline ends. CDR1 and CDR2 (germline): LGHNA, YNFKEQ. CDR3 size: 18 residues. In nucleotides, the CDR3 is TGTGCCAGCAGCCAAAACCCCCCCCAGCGGGGCTCTGGAAACACCATATATTTT. Translating it yields CASSQNPPQRGSGNTIYF.

The chain links TRBV19 to TRBJ1-5; D gene uncertain. The germline gives CDR1 LNHDA, CDR2 SQIVND (reference sequence). This CDR3 is 16 amino acids long. The V gene lost 5 bases and the J gene lost 3 bases, with 17 bases spanning the gap. The CDR3 DNA reads as TGTGCCAGTAGTCCCCGGACTGGAGGGTCCAATCAGCCCCAGCATTTT. Encoded protein: CASSPRTGGSNQPQHF.

V usage is TRBV7-2 and J usage is TRBJ1-2; 7 bases line up with TRBD1. The CDR3 has 13 amino acids. The V gene end was trimmed by 5 bases and the J gene end by 7 bases; junction bases not matched to a gene: 7. Germline CDR1 reads SGHTA; CDR2 reads FQGNSA. CDR3 nucleotides: TGTGCCAGCAGCCTAGGACAGGCCCGTGGCTACACCTTC. Residues: CASSLGQARGYTF.

The genes are TRBV19 and TRBJ2-7; a weak D match, TRBD1 (6 bases). Germline V lookup: CDR1 LNHDA, CDR2 SQIVND (reference sequence). The CDR3 has 13 amino acids. V gave up 5 bases and J gave up 2 bases, with 10 bases separating them. The CDR3 nucleotides are TGTGCCAGTAGTGTGGGGGCAACCTACGAGCAGTACTTC. This codes for CASSVGATYEQYF.

In DNA form, the CDR3 reads TGTGCCAGCAGCCCAAGGGAGGTGAACTCCTATAATTCACCCCTCCACTTT. Translated: CASSPREVNSYNSPLHF. The rearrangement uses TRBV7-8 and TRBJ1-6, with D unresolved. The CDR3 has 17 amino acids. The V gene lost 5 bases and the J gene lost 0 bases, with 14 bases spanning the gap. Germline-derived CDR1 and CDR2 are SGHVS and FQNEAQ.

The CDR3 bases are TGTGCCAGCAGCTTAACCTGGGACGGGAGGAACGAGCAGTACTTC. Residues: CASSLTWDGRNEQYF. The chain joins TRBV7-2 to TRBJ2-7; 7 bases fit TRBD2. V lost 2 bases to trimming and J lost 5 bases; unmatched junction nucleotides: 9. The CDR3 runs 15 residues. Per germline, CDR1 SGHTA and CDR2 FQGNSA.

V gene TRBV4-2 combines with J gene TRBJ2-7, with D possibly being TRBD2 (6 bases). This CDR3 has 15 residues. Trimming left V 0 bases short and J 4 bases short, with 13 bases between. Per the germline V gene, CDR1 is LGHNA and CDR2 is YNFKEQ. The CDR3 region is CASSQDLGGRYEQYF. The CDR3 DNA reads TGTGCCAGCAGCCAAGATCTGGGGGGACGGTACGAGCAGTACTTC.

The V call is TRBV7-2, the J call TRBJ1-1, with D unresolved. Germline lookup yields CDR1 SGHTA and CDR2 FQGNSA. The CDR3 is made up of 16 amino acids. The V gene lost 1 base and the J gene lost 0 bases, with 12 bases spanning the gap. The CDR3 sequence: CASSLVAGGMNTEAFF. The CDR3 region has the DNA TGTGCCAGCAGCTTAGTCGCAGGCGGGATGAACACTGAAGCTTTCTTT.

The rearrangement joins TRBV18 to TRBJ2-5; 7 positions agree with TRBD1. The V segment lost 2 bases and the J segment 1 base; nucleotides outside the gene matches: 4. Per germline, CDR1 KGHSH and CDR2 LQKENI. This CDR3 has 15 residues. The CDR3 DNA follows: TGTGCCAGCTCACCAAAGACAGGGTCCCAAGAGACCCAGTACTTC. This encodes CASSPKTGSQETQYF. Looking up the rest from reference TRBV18 and TRBJ2-5 gives the full variable domain: NAGVMQNPRHLVRRRGQEARLRCSPMKGHSHVYWYRQLPEEGLKFMVYLQKENIIDESGMPKERFSAEFPKEGPSILRIQQVVRGDSAAYFCASSPKTGSQETQYFGPGTRLLVL.

V is TRBV18 and J is TRBJ1-2, with D possibly being TRBD1 (5 bases). The germline V and J ends were trimmed by 5 bases and 4 bases, with 11 bases remaining between them. CDR3 length: 13 amino acids. CDR1 is KGHSH and CDR2 is LQKENI in the germline V gene. The CDR3 bases are TGTGCCAGCTCAATGACAGAGTCCTATGGCTACACCTTC. This codes for CASSMTESYGYTF. The entire variable domain, with the rest obtained from reference TRBV18 and TRBJ1-2, is as follows: NAGVMQNPRHLVRRRGQEARLRCSPMKGHSHVYWYRQLPEEGLKFMVYLQKENIIDESGMPKERFSAEFPKEGPSILRIQQVVRGDSAAYFCASSMTESYGYTFGSGTRLTVV.

The rearrangement links TRBV19 to TRBJ1-1; D may be TRBD1 (5 bases). CDR1 and CDR2 (germline): LNHDA, SQIVND (reference sequence). Trimming left V 3 bases short and J 4 bases short, with 18 bases between. There are 16 residues in the CDR3. The CDR3 sequence: CASSMPGSYLGTEAFF. CDR3 sequence (DNA): TGTGCCAGTAGTATGCCAGGGTCTTATTTGGGCACTGAAGCTTTCTTT.

The V call is TRBV19, the J call TRBJ2-7, with TRBD1 matching over 8 bases. After removal of 2 bases from V and 4 bases from J, the junction contained 4 bases not matched to a gene. Germline V gene lookup returns CDR1 LNHDA and CDR2 SQIVND (reference sequence). This CDR3 comprises 14 residues. The CDR3 loop reads CASSIPGQVYEQYF. CDR3 bases: TGTGCCAGTAGTATACCGGGACAGGTTTACGAGCAGTACTTC.

The chain couples TRBV6-6 to TRBJ2-1; tentative D call: TRBD1 (6 bases). This CDR3 has 15 amino acids. Germline CDR1 reads MNHNY; CDR2 reads SVGAGI (reference sequence). Deletions cut 0 bases from V and 7 bases from J, with 13 bases between. The CDR3 nucleotides are TGTGCCAGCAGTTACTCTGAGGGGGTTTTGAATGAGCAGTTCTTC. This codes for CASSYSEGVLNEQFF.

This chain links TRBV10-3 with TRBJ2-5; 11 positions agree with TRBD1. This CDR3 has 15 amino acids. Germline V gene data show CDR1 as ENHRY and CDR2 as SYGVKD. Unmatched junction bases numbered 3, after V lost 4 bases and J lost 2 bases. CDR3 DNA: TGTGCCATCAGTGTCGGGACAGGGGGTCAAGAGACCCAGTACTTC. Translation: CAISVGTGGQETQYF.

The chain combines TRBV5-4 with TRBJ2-3, with 8 bases fitting TRBD2. V was clipped by 4 bases and J by 5 bases; unmatched bases: 6. CDR3 size: 14 residues. Germline loops: CDR1 SGHNT, CDR2 YYREEE (reference sequence). The CDR3 sequence is CASSPGTSKDTQYF. The CDR3 DNA follows: TGTGCCAGCAGCCCTGGGACTAGTAAAGATACGCAGTATTTT.

The chain recombines TRBV28 with TRBJ1-4; 9 positions match TRBD1. The CDR3 is made up of 15 amino acids. Germline assignment: CDR1 MDHEN and CDR2 SYDVKM. The V gene end was trimmed by 6 bases and the J gene end by 10 bases; junction bases not matched to a gene: 12. The CDR3 coding sequence is TGTGCCAGCAGCATAAACCGGGACAGGGAAGGAAAACTGTTTTTT. Amino acid sequence: CASSINRDREGKLFF. The full variable domain, its missing parts supplied by reference TRBV28 and TRBJ1-4, is DVKVTQSSRYLVKRTGEKVFLECVQDMDHENMFWYRQDPGLGLRLIYFSYDVKMKEKGDIPEGYSVSREKKERFSLILESASTNQTSMYLCASSINRDREGKLFFGSGTQLSVL.